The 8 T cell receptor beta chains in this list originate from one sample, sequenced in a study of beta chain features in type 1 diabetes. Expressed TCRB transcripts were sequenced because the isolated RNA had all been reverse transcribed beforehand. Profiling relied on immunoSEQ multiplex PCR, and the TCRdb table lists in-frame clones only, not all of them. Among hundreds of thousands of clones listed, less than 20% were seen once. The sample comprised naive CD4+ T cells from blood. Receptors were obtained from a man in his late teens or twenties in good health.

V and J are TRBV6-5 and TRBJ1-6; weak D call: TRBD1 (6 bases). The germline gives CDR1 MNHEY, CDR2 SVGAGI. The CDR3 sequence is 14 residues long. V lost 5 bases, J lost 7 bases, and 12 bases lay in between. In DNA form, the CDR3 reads TGTGCCAGCAGTGACCGACAGGCCAATTCACCCCTCCACTTT. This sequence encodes CASSDRQANSPLHF.

The CDR3 bases are TGTGCCAGCAGCCCCAATAGCCGATACGAGCAGTACTTC. It is translated as CASSPNSRYEQYF. This chain connects TRBV7-9 to TRBJ2-7; D call uncertain. Trimming took off 5 bases at V and 4 bases at J, with 12 bases between the two ends. This CDR3 region has 13 residues. Germline assignment: CDR1 SEHNR and CDR2 FQNEAQ (reference sequence).

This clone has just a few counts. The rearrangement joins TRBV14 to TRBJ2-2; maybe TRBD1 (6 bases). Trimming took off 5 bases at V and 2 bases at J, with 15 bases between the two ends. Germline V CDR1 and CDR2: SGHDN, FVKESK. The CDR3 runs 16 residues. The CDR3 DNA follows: TGTGCCAGCAGCAGAACGACAGGTCATAACACCGGGGAGCTGTTTTTT. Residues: CASSRTTGHNTGELFF.

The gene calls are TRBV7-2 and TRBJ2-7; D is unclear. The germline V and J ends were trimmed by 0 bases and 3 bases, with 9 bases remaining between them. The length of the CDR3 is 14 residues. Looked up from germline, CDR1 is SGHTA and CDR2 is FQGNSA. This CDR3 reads CASSLAASNYEQYF. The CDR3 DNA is TGTGCCAGCAGCTTAGCAGCTAGTAACTACGAGCAGTACTTC.

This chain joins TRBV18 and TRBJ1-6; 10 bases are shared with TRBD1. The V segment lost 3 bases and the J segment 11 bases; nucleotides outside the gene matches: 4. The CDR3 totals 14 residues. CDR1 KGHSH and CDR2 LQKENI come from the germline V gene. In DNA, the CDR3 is TGTGCCAGCTCACCGGGACAGGGGATACCACCCCTCCACTTT. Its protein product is CASSPGQGIPPLHF.

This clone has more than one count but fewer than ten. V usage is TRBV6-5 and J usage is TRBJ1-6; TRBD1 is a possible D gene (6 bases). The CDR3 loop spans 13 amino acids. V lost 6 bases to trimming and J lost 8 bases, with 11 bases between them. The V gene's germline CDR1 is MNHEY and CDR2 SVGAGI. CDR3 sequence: CASRQQGDSPLHF. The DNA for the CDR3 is TGTGCCAGCAGGCAACAGGGAGATTCACCCCTCCACTTT.

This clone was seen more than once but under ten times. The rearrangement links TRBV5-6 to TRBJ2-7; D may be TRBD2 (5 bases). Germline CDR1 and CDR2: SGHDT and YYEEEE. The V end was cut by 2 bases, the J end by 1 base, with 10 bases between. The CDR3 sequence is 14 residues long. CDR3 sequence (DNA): TGTGCCAGCAGCTTTCGTCGGGGATCCTACGAGCAGTACTTC. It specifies CASSFRRGSYEQYF.

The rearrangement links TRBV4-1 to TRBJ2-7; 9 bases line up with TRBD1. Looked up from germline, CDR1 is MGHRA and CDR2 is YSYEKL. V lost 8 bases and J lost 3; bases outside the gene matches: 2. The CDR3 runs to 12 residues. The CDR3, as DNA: TGCGCCAGCCGGGACAGGGACTACGAGCAGTACTTC. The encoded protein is CASRDRDYEQYF.